This T cell receptor (beta chain) was documented in a study of response to subunit inactivated influenza vaccine (dated by TCRdb to 2017 to 2018). For the study in its entirety: To follow how T cells responded to a trivalent subunit inactivated influenza vaccine, the researchers relied on deep quantitative profiling of the T cell receptor repertoire. Findings and caveats that apply to the study as a whole: The authors proposed that each seasonal influenza vaccination may bring in only a limited number of new T cells.

Library preparation used RT-PCR. The listed sequencing device is Illumina HiSeq 2500. TCRdb took the public reads, trimmed them with fastp at Q25, ran MiXCR for clone calling and kept in-frame beta chains. Duplicate CDR3 protein sequences are folded into a single record with the most common DNA and genes. This sample has about 780,000 distinct CDR3 sequences in its table, and approximately 17% of those were observed once. Of the sample, roughly a tenth falls within the top ten clones. Comments on this clonotype: Its antigen is not yet known. Base qualities were left out, and no much larger clone turns up one base away.

The specimen was PBMCs from blood, collected 4 to 6 days after vaccination. The source of this sequence is a man aged 50 or older who received an inactivated influenza vaccine. Donor details come from another sample of the same person, matched by shared clones.

Here is the DNA: TGCAGCGTTGGTGCTAGCGGGAGGGTTTACAATGAGCAGTTCTTC. Translated, this is CSVGASGRVYNEQFF. The chain joins TRBV29-1 to TRBJ2-1; TRBD2 lines up with 12 middle nucleotides. The CDR3 holds 15 amino acids from the cysteine to the phenylalanine. Solely the CDR3 DNA is kept, with 45 bases framed from the first base. The germline V gene sets CDR1 to SQVTM and CDR2 to ANQGSEA. V is trimmed back by 4 bases and J by 4 bases, and the junction contains 5 bases that no gene match accounts for.